The table lists the clone carrying this T cell receptor (beta chain) with a few counts. Its antigen remains unknown. This sample stems from a study of post-analysis software for immune sequencing data. Regarding the study as a whole: Higher frequency in patients than in controls was seen for about five TRBV segments, with TRBV5-6, TRBV5-1 and TRBV20-1 among them. Compared against controls, patients with multiple sclerosis displayed significantly lower normalized Chao1 diversity. By F measure, samples from a shared preparation batch strongly co-clustered.

Trimming cost V 5 bases and J 2 bases, with 13 bases left between them. This CDR3 contains 14 residues. In germline, CDR1 is SGHVS, CDR2 FQNEAQ. TCR beta libraries were prepared from cDNA with unique molecular identifiers. The source material, roughly 0.9 to 11 million T cells, gave rise to about 490,000 cDNA molecules. TCRdb re-called the PCR reads through MiXCR, storing one row per CDR3 protein. The sample shows about 810,000 distinct CDR3 sequences, about 53% of them seen only once. The receptor comes from a girl aged 5-17 years with multiple sclerosis. The chain uses TRBV7-8 and TRBJ2-7; D gene uncertain. Specimen: blood. CDR3 bases: TGTGCCAGCAGCACAACGACTGGCACCTACGAGCAGTACTTC. Residues: CASSTTTGTYEQYF.